This T cell receptor (beta chain) originates from a study of blood T cell repertoires in COVID-19. V was clipped by 3 bases and J by 4 bases, with 15 bases between them. CDR3 length: 15 residues. Germline V gene data show CDR1 as SNHLY and CDR2 as FYNNEI. Libraries were prepared by immunoSEQ multiplex PCR; TCRdb keeps only in-frame clonotypes and omits some of them. The table includes tens of thousands of clones, around 88% detected once. Input material: peripheral blood. This TCR was recovered from a man aged 55 to 69 with acute or convalescent COVID-19. The chain joins TRBV2 to TRBJ1-1; D may be TRBD1 (5 bases). The CDR3 sequence: CASSDPWGRGTEAFF. In nucleotides, the CDR3 is TGTGCCAGCAGTGATCCCTGGGGAAGGGGCACTGAAGCTTTCTTT.